The 4 T cell receptor beta chains listed next were all sequenced from one sample in a study of T cells in Graves' hyperthyroidism and ophthalmopathy. Amplification of TCR beta CDR3 regions was performed using RNA transcripts as template. The primer set for the first-round RT-PCR of the TCR CDR3 was HTBI. TCRdb reprocessed the multiplex PCR reads via MiXCR and lists one record per CDR3 protein. This sample carries 500,000 to 650,000 distinct CDR3 sequences, roughly 21% of them seen once, and the ten largest clones take 47%. Material: blood. These receptors were collected from a man aged 35-49 years with Graves' ophthalmopathy.

This chain joins TRBV4-1 and TRBJ1-3, with D maybe TRBD1 (5 bases). In germline, CDR1 is MGHRA, CDR2 YSYEKL. V was pared by 2 bases and J by 2 bases, with 13 bases between. This CDR3 spans 16 amino acids. The CDR3 coding sequence is TGCGCCAGCAGCCAAAGTTGGGCAGGGACTGGAAACACCATATATTTT. This sequence encodes CASSQSWAGTGNTIYF.

The chain carries TRBV28 and TRBJ1-5; D is uncertain. CDR3 length equals 14 residues. Germline CDR1 MDHEN, CDR2 SYDVKM. V shed 3 bases and J shed 5 bases, with 11 bases lying between them. The CDR3 loop is CASSLFRQDQPQHF. The CDR3, as DNA: TGTGCCAGCAGTTTGTTCCGTCAGGATCAGCCCCAGCATTTT.

The gene calls are TRBV7-3 and TRBJ2-5, with TRBD2 matching 14 bases. Germline loops: CDR1 SGHTA, CDR2 FQGTGA. V lost 6 bases, J lost 5 bases, and 8 bases stayed unmatched. This CDR3 region has 16 residues. The CDR3 coding sequence is TGTGCCAGCAGTTTGGGACTAGCGGGAGATTTGGAGACCCAGTACTTC. Translated, it gives CASSLGLAGDLETQYF.

The chain uses TRBV4-1 and TRBJ1-3, with 11 bases that match TRBD1. CDR1 and CDR2 from the germline V gene are MGHRA and YSYEKL. J was trimmed by 2 bases and V by 3 bases; bases with no gene match: 3. CDR3 length equals 16 residues. CDR3 bases: TGCGCCAGCAGCCAGAGGACAGGGGGCACTGGAAACACCATATATTTT. It encodes CASSQRTGGTGNTIYF.